Sequencing of this T cell receptor beta chain was carried out in a study of immune heterogeneity within non-small cell lung tumors. This clonotype was observed a handful of times. The TCR beta CDR3 region underwent multiplex PCR amplification with 32 V and 13 J primers. TCRdb called the multiplex PCR reads again in MiXCR, with one record for every CDR3 protein. The sample contains approximately 2,000 distinct CDR3 sequences, roughly 27% of which appear only once. At approximately 600 ng per sample, bulk tumor genomic DNA provided the template. Several biopsies per primary tumor were taken during surgery, spaced as far apart as possible. Those enrolled were patients newly diagnosed with untreated non-small cell lung cancer and undergoing curative surgery. The J segment lost 6 bases and the V segment lost 0 bases, leaving 12 bases of the junction unmatched. This CDR3 has 18 amino acids. The germline V gene has CDR1 SGDLS and CDR2 YYNGEE.

The V call is TRBV9, the J call TRBJ2-3; 11 bases align to TRBD2. The sample was lung tumor tissue. This TCR was recovered from a woman aged 45-65 years with non-small cell lung cancer. In DNA form, the CDR3 reads TGTGCCAGCAGCGTAGGAGGTAGCGGGAGGGCGGGGGTCGATACGCAGTATTTT. Translation: CASSVGGSGRAGVDTQYF.